This passage covers 21 T cell receptor beta chains from one sample sequenced in a study of cytomegalovirus exposure and HLA in healthy donors. Use of 60 Vbeta and 13 Jbeta primers characterized the PCR. Data came from immunoSEQ multiplex PCR; TCRdb stores just in-frame clones and leaves some out. The sample consists of 140,000 to 150,000 clones, about 80% of them appearing once. Sequences were obtained from PBMCs. The receptors derive from a young woman in good health and CMV-seropositive.

This clone was recorded once. V usage is TRBV29-1 and J usage is TRBJ2-5, with D possibly being TRBD2 (6 bases). Germline V gene sequence: CDR1 SQVTM, CDR2 ANQGSEA. The CDR3 extends over 11 amino acids. The V end was cut by 7 bases, the J end by 5 bases, with 11 bases between. DNA for the CDR3: TGCAGCGCCACCCGGGAGGAGACCCAGTACTTC. Its translation: CSATREETQYF.

A few counts support this clone. This chain connects TRBV5-6 to TRBJ1-1; 8 bases agree with TRBD1. There are 16 residues in the CDR3. In germline, CDR1 is SGHDT, CDR2 YYEEEE. The junction had 6 bases not matched to a gene; V was cut back by 2 bases and J by 0 bases. The CDR3 region is CASSFRTGRMNTEAFF. CDR3 coding DNA: TGTGCCAGCAGCTTTCGGACAGGGCGGATGAACACTGAAGCTTTCTTT.

The chain joins TRBV7-8 to TRBJ2-5; D remains ambiguous. CDR3 length equals 15 residues. With 7 bases removed from V and 5 bases from J, the gap between germline ends came to 20 bases. The germline V gene has CDR1 SGHVS and CDR2 FQNEAQ. DNA for the CDR3: TGTGCCAGCACCAATTCAGGTTTGTTGGTGGAGACCCAGTACTTC. It yields the protein CASTNSGLLVETQYF. Filled out from reference TRBV7-8 and TRBJ2-5, the complete variable domain reads GAGVSQSPRYKVAKRGQDVALRCDPISGHVSLFWYQQALGQGPEFLTYFQNEAQLDKSGLPSDRFFAERPEGSVSTLKIQRTQQEDSAVYLCASTNSGLLVETQYFGPGTRLLVL.

This clone was seen only a few times. The rearrangement uses TRBV5-4 and TRBJ1-1; TRBD1 might be the D (5 bases). The CDR3 is 14 residues long. V was clipped by 2 bases and J by 3 bases, with 11 bases between them. Germline values: CDR1 SGHNT, CDR2 YYREEE (reference sequence). The CDR3 is CASSFGRGDTEAFF. The CDR3 DNA reads as TGTGCCAGCAGCTTCGGGCGGGGGGACACTGAAGCTTTCTTT.

V gene TRBV7-9 combines with J gene TRBJ1-1; no definite D call. Germline V CDR1 and CDR2: SEHNR, FQNEAQ (reference sequence). The CDR3 is made up of 15 amino acids. Deletions cut 4 bases from V and 6 bases from J, with 18 bases between. The DNA of the CDR3 is TGTGCCAGCAGCTCCCTGGGTGGAAGGAGTGCTGAAGCTTTCTTT. It codes for CASSSLGGRSAEAFF.

This chain links TRBV18 with TRBJ2-3; 9 bases are a match to TRBD1. The trim removed 3 bases at V and 3 bases at J, leaving 4 bases unmatched. Germline V gives CDR1 KGHSH, CDR2 LQKENI. The CDR3 has 15 residues. Written as DNA, the CDR3 is TGTGCCAGCTCACCCGGGACAGGGTTGACAGATACGCAGTATTTT. Translated: CASSPGTGLTDTQYF.

This rearrangement joins TRBV5-1 to TRBJ2-3, with D possibly being TRBD1 (5 bases). This CDR3 spans 16 amino acids. V lost 6 bases to trimming and J lost 2 bases, with 19 bases between them. CDR1 SGHRS and CDR2 YFSETQ come from the germline V gene. This CDR3 reads CASTISGRTYTDTQYF. In DNA form, the CDR3 reads TGCGCCAGCACCATCTCCGGACGGACATACACAGATACGCAGTATTTT.

Only one count was recorded for this clone. V is TRBV21-1 and J is TRBJ1-1. TRBV21-1 has pseudogene status. This CDR3 has 16 residues. This CDR3 is CASSKLTGGPGREAFF. CDR3 nucleotides: TGTGCCAGCAGCAAATTAACGGGGGGGCCAGGTCGAGAAGCTTTCTTT.

The J gene is TRBJ1-5, the V gene TRBV6-1, with TRBD1 identical over 8 bases. CDR3 length: 14 amino acids. CDR1 MNHNS and CDR2 SASEGT come from the germline V gene. J was trimmed by 7 bases and V by 4 bases; bases with no gene match: 6. The CDR3, as DNA: TGTGCCAGCAGTGGGACAGGGCCACCACAGCCCCAGCATTTT. Translation gives CASSGTGPPQPQHF.

The rearrangement links TRBV29-1 to TRBJ2-7; D unresolved. The germline V gene encodes CDR1 SQVTM and CDR2 ANQGSEA. This CDR3 is 16 amino acids long. The V end was cut by 0 bases, the J end by 2 bases, with 17 bases between. The CDR3, as DNA: TGCAGCGTTGAAGACTCCGTCGGTCCTCGGGCCTACGAGCAGTACTTC. Protein sequence: CSVEDSVGPRAYEQYF.

CDR3 sequence reads: CAIRLRQGAGTEAFF. The DNA for the CDR3 is TGTGCCATCAGACTCCGACAGGGGGCAGGAACTGAAGCTTTCTTT. The rearrangement joins TRBV10-3 to TRBJ1-1; 10 bases match TRBD1. V trimming: 6 bases; J trimming: 5 bases; junction bases outside the gene matches: 9. Per germline, CDR1 ENHRY and CDR2 SYGVKD. This CDR3 is 15 amino acids long.

The rearrangement links TRBV29-1 to TRBJ1-4; 11 bases agree with TRBD1. In germline, CDR1 is SQVTM, CDR2 ANQGSEA. Germline trimming cut 6 bases from V and 8 bases from J; bases unmatched to any gene: 5. This CDR3 has 13 residues. The CDR3 nucleotides are TGCAGCGTGGCGGGACAGGGGGGCGAAAAACTGTTTTTT. It specifies CSVAGQGGEKLFF.

This chain links TRBV28 with TRBJ1-2, with 8 bases lining up with TRBD1. The CDR3 is 16 amino acids. Germline loops: CDR1 MDHEN, CDR2 SYDVKM. Trimming took 0 bases from V and 7 from J; bases not matched to a gene: 10. CDR3 nucleotides: TGTGCCAGCAGTTTATGGAGGGGGGACAGGATGGGTGGCTACACCTTC. This sequence encodes CASSLWRGDRMGGYTF.

This chain connects TRBV20-1 to TRBJ2-7; tentatively, D is TRBD1 (5 bases). Looked up from germline, CDR1 is DFQATT and CDR2 is SNEGSKA (reference sequence). The CDR3 totals 10 residues. V lost 3 bases, J lost 5 bases, and 5 bases lay in between. The chain's CDR3 is CSASRDEQYF. The DNA for the CDR3 is TGCAGTGCTAGCAGGGACGAGCAGTACTTC.

This clone was detected only once. This chain joins TRBV19 and TRBJ2-1; 9 bases line up with TRBD2. CDR3 length equals 16 residues. The J segment lost 0 bases and the V segment lost 6 bases, leaving 6 bases of the junction unmatched. Germline V gives CDR1 LNHDA, CDR2 SQIVND (reference sequence). CDR3 sequence (DNA): TGTGCCAGTAGGCTGACTAGCGGTAGCTCCTACAATGAGCAGTTCTTC. It yields the protein CASRLTSGSSYNEQFF. Combining the CDR3 with reference TRBV19 and TRBJ2-1 gives the whole variable domain DGGITQSPKYLFRKEGQNVTLSCEQNLNHDAMYWYRQDPGQGLRLIYYSQIVNDFQKGDIAEGYSVSREKKESFPLTVTSAQKNPTAFYLCASRLTSGSSYNEQFFGPGTRLTVL.

The rearrangement uses TRBV5-1 and TRBJ2-7, with 12 bases matching TRBD2. Germline V CDR1 and CDR2: SGHRS, YFSETQ. The CDR3 contains 15 residues. V shed 2 bases, J shed 3 bases, and the junction held 3 bases outside the gene matches. The CDR3 DNA sequence: TGCGCCAGCAGCTTTGGACTAGCGGGGAACTACGAGCAGTACTTC. It encodes CASSFGLAGNYEQYF.

There are a few counts of this clone. V gene TRBV9 combines with J gene TRBJ1-4, with 7 nucleotides matching TRBD1. V was clipped by 0 bases and J by 8 bases; unmatched bases: 7. CDR3 length equals 15 residues. CDR1 is SGDLS, CDR2 YYNGEE, per germline. CDR3 coding DNA: TGTGCCAGCAGCGTAGGGGGAGAACAGGGGGAAAAACTGTTTTTT. The encoded protein is CASSVGGEQGEKLFF.

The V gene is TRBV2, the J gene TRBJ2-7; 8 bases map to TRBD1. V gave up 8 bases and J gave up 3 bases; unmatched junction bases: 9. The V gene's germline CDR1 is SNHLY and CDR2 FYNNEI. The CDR3 is made up of 14 amino acids. The CDR3 DNA sequence: TGTGCCAGCGACCATGGACAGGGTGACTACGAGCAGTACTTC. Its translation is CASDHGQGDYEQYF.

The gene calls are TRBV19 and TRBJ1-1; TRBD1 is a possible D gene (6 bases). Germline V gene data show CDR1 as LNHDA and CDR2 as SQIVND (reference sequence). V lost 6 bases and J 0 bases, leaving 23 bases between the germline ends. This CDR3 region has 18 residues. CDR3 sequence reads: CASSTGHRRLGMNTEAFF. DNA of the CDR3: TGTGCCAGTAGCACGGGACACCGGAGGTTGGGTATGAACACTGAAGCTTTCTTT.

This clone was observed once. The V call is TRBV7-8, the J call TRBJ1-2; D is perhaps TRBD1 (6 bases). The V gene's germline CDR1 is SGHVS and CDR2 FQNEAQ. CDR3 length equals 17 residues. Trimming shortened V by 3 bases and J by 5 bases, and 22 bases separated the two germline ends. For the CDR3, the DNA is TGTGCCAGCAGCTTCGTTCTCCAGGGGCGGACCGGTTATGGCTACACCTTC. Encoded protein: CASSFVLQGRTGYGYTF.

A note on this clone: This CDR3 is also generated by other DNA sequences in the sample. V and J are TRBV2 and TRBJ1-2; D remains unclear. V lost 9 bases and J 4 bases, leaving 21 bases between the germline ends. CDR3 length equals 15 residues. Germline V CDR1 and CDR2: SNHLY, FYNNEI. The CDR3, as DNA: TGTGCCAGTCTGAAGGGCCTCGGGAACCTCTATGGCTACACCTTC. It encodes CASLKGLGNLYGYTF. Filled out from reference TRBV2 and TRBJ1-2, the complete variable domain reads EPEVTQTPSHQVTQMGQEVILRCVPISNHLYFYWYRQILGQKVEFLVSFYNNEISEKSEIFDDQFSVERPDGSNFTLKIRSTKLEDSAMYFCASLKGLGNLYGYTFGSGTRLTVV.